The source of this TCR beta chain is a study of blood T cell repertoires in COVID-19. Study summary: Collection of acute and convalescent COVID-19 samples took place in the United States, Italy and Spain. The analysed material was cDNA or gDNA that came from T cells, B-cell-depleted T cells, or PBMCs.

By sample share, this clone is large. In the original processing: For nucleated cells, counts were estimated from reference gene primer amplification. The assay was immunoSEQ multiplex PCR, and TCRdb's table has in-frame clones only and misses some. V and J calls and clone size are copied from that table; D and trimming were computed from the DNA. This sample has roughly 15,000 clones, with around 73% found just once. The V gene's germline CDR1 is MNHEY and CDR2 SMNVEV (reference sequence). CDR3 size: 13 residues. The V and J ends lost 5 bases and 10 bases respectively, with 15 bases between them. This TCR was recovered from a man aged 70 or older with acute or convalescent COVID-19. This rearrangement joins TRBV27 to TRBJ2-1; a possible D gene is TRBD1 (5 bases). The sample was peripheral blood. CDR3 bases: TGTGCCAGCAGTCTGGCCCTTAGGGGCGAGCAGTTCTTC. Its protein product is CASSLALRGEQFF.